This TCR beta chain came from a study of CD8 T cells in ankylosing spondylitis. By quantitative 5'-RACE with molecular barcodes, the TCR beta libraries were made. TCRdb passed the 5' RACE reads through MiXCR, listing each CDR3 protein once. The repertoire holds about 190,000 distinct CDR3 sequences, approximately 13% seen once, with 11% in the top ten. V was cut by 6 bases and J by 4 bases, with 9 bases left in between. The CDR3 is 12 residues long. This clonotype was picked up many times. Its specificity is unknown. Broader study findings: CD8+ by phenotype, disease-linked clones were relatively rare in peripheral blood. There was reportedly significant enrichment of clones that were disease-linked in matched ankylosing spondylitis synovial fluid.

The sequenced material came from blood, either unsorted or a sorted T cell fraction (not recorded which). The rearrangement links TRBV12-3 or TRBV12-4 to TRBJ2-5; possible D gene TRBD2, 6 bases. This clonotype was sampled from a female donor with ankylosing spondylitis or in good health (not recorded which). The CDR3 DNA follows: TGTGCCAGCAGAACAGCGGGAGAGACCCAGTACTTC. Translating it yields CASRTAGETQYF.